This T cell receptor beta chain was found in a study of T cells in Graves' hyperthyroidism and ophthalmopathy. Study background: Peripheral blood sampling occurred at initial diagnosis, before any treatment.

Orbital computed tomography, thyroid ultrasound, serum thyroxine and TRAb, and clinical symptoms together informed the diagnoses. There are 13 residues in the CDR3. Germline values: CDR1 MNHNS, CDR2 SASEGT. V lost 3 bases, J lost 8 bases, and 10 bases lay in between. The CDR3 regions of TCR beta were amplified from RNA transcripts. A set of HTBI primers served as the primers for a first-round RT-PCR of the TCR CDR3. TCRdb re-analysed the multiplex PCR reads in MiXCR, keeping a single row per CDR3 protein. The sample lists over 650,000 distinct CDR3 sequences, 15% to 20% occurring once. Sequenced: blood. The origin of this receptor is a young man with Graves' hyperthyroidism. The chain employs TRBV6-1 and TRBJ2-2, with D possibly matching TRBD2 (6 bases). In DNA form, the CDR3 reads TGTGCCAGCAGTGAGACTAGTATGGGGGAGCTGTTTTTT. It encodes CASSETSMGELFF.